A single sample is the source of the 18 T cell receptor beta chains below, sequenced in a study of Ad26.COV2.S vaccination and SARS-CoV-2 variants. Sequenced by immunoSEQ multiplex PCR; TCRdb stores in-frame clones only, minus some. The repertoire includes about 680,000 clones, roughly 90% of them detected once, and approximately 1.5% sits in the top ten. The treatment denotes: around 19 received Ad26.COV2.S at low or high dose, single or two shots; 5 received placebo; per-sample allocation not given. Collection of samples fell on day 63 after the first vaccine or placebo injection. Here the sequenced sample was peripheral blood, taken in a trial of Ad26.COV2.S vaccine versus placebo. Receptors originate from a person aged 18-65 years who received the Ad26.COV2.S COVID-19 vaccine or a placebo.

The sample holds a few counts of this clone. CDR3 nucleotide sequence: TGTGCCAGCAGTCAGATGGACGGATTTTTCTCCTACAATGAGCAGTTCTTC. Its protein product is CASSQMDGFFSYNEQFF. The rearrangement links TRBV3-1 (or the pseudogene TRBV3-2) to TRBJ2-1, with unresolved D. CDR3 size: 17 residues. Germline loops: CDR1 LGHDT, CDR2 YNNKEL (reference sequence). V lost 6 bases to trimming and J lost 0 bases, with 18 bases between them.

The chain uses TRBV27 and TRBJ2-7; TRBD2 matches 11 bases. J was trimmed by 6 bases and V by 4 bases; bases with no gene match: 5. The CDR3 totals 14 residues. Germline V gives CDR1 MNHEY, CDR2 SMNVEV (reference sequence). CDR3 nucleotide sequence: TGTGCCAGCAGTTCCGCGACTAGCGGGACCGAGCAGTACTTC. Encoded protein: CASSSATSGTEQYF.

The DNA of the CDR3 is TGTGCCAGCAGTTTAATGAATGAGCAGTTCTTC. It translates to CASSLMNEQFF. The rearrangement joins TRBV12-3 or TRBV12-4 to TRBJ2-1; D not resolved. Deletions cut 2 bases from V and 7 bases from J, with 3 bases between. CDR3 size: 11 residues.

The chain's CDR3 is CASSESDYEQYF. The CDR3 region has the DNA TGTGCCAGCAGTGAATCCGACTACGAGCAGTACTTC. The chain couples TRBV2 to TRBJ2-7; the D is unclear. CDR3 length equals 12 residues. Germline-derived CDR1 and CDR2 are SNHLY and FYNNEI. V was pared by 2 bases and J by 3 bases, with 5 bases between.

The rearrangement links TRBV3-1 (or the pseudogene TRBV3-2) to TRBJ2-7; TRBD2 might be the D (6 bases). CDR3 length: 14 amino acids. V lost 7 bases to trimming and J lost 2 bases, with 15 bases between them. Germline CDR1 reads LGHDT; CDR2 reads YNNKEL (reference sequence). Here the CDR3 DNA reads TGTGCCAGCATTTTTCCCGGGACTCCCTACGAGCAGTACTTC. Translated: CASIFPGTPYEQYF.

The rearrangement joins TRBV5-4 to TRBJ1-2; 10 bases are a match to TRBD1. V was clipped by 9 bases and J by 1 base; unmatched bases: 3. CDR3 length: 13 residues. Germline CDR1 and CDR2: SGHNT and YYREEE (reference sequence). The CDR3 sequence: CATTGGVNYGYTF. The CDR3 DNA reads TGTGCCACGACAGGGGGCGTTAACTATGGCTACACCTTC.

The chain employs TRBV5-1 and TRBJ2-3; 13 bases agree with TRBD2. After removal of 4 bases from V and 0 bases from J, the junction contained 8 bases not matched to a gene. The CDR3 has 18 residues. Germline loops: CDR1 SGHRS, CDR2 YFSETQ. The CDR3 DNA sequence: TGCGCCAGCAGCATGCCGGGACTAGCGGGGACTAGCACAGATACGCAGTATTTT. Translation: CASSMPGLAGTSTDTQYF.

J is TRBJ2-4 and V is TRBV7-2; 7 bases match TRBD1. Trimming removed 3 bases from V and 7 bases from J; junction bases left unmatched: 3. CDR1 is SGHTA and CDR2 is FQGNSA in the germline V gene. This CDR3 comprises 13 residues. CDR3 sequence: CASSLGRGNIQYF. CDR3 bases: TGTGCCAGCAGCTTGGGCAGGGGGAACATTCAGTACTTC.

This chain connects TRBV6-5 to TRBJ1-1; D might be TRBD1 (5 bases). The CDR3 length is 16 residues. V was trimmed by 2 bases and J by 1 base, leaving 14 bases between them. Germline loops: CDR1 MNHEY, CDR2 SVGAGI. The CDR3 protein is CASSYVRRQGNTEAFF. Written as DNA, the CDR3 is TGTGCCAGCAGTTACGTAAGGCGGCAGGGGAACACTGAAGCTTTCTTT.

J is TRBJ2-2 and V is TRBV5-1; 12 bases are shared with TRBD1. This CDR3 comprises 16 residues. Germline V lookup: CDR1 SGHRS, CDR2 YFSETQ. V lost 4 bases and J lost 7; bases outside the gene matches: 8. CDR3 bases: TGCGCCAGCAGCCCAGGGACAGGGGGCTTCGTCGGGGAGCTGTTTTTT. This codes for CASSPGTGGFVGELFF. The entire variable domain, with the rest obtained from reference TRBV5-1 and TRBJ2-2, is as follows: KAGVTQTPRYLIKTRGQQVTLSCSPISGHRSVSWYQQTPGQGLQFLFEYFSETQRNKGNFPGRFSGRQFSNSRSEMNVSTLELGDSALYLCASSPGTGGFVGELFFGEGSRLTVL.

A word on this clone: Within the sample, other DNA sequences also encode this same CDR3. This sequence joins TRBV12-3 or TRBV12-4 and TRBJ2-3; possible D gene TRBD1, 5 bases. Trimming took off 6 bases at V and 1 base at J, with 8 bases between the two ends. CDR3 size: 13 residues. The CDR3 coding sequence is TGTGCCAGCAGCCAAGGGGGCACAGATACGCAGTATTTT. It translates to CASSQGGTDTQYF.

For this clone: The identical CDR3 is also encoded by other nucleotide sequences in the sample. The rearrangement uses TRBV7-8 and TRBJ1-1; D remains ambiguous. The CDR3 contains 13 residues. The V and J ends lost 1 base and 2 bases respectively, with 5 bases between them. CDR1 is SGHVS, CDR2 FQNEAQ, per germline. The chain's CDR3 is CASSLEGNTEAFF. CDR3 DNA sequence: TGTGCCAGCAGCTTAGAGGGTAACACTGAAGCTTTCTTT.

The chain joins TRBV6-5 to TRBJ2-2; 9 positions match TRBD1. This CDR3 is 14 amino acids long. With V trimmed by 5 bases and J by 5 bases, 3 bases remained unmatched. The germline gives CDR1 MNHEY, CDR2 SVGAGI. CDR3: CASSRTGDTGELFF. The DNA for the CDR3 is TGTGCCAGCAGTCGGACAGGGGATACCGGGGAGCTGTTTTTT.

CDR3 in amino acids: CASSRQLWGDNEQFF. The CDR3 DNA reads as TGCGCCAGCAGCCGCCAACTGTGGGGAGACAATGAGCAGTTCTTC. The chain has TRBV4-1 and TRBJ2-1, with D possibly being TRBD2 (5 bases). V dropped 4 bases and J dropped 5 bases, with 15 bases sitting between them. The CDR3 extends over 15 amino acids. Germline V gene sequence: CDR1 MGHRA, CDR2 YSYEKL.

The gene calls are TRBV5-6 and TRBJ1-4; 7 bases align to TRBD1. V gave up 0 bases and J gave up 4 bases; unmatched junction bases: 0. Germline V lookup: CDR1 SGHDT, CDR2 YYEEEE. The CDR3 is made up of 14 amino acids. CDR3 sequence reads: CASSLDRGNEKLFF. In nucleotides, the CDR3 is TGTGCCAGCAGCTTGGACAGGGGTAATGAAAAACTGTTTTTT.

The CDR3 protein is CASRLVTGGYNEQFF. The CDR3 DNA is TGTGCCAGCAGACTGGTGACAGGGGGCTACAATGAGCAGTTCTTC. J is TRBJ2-1 and V is TRBV11-2; 9 bases agree with TRBD1. CDR3 size: 15 residues. V gave up 6 bases and J gave up 3 bases; unmatched junction bases: 6. Germline-derived CDR1 and CDR2 are SGHAT and FQNNGV.

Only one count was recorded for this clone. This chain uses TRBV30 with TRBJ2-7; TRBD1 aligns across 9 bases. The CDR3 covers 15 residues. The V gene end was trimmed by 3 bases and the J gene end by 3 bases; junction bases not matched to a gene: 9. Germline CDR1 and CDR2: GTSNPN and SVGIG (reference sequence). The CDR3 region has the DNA TGTGCCTGGAGCGAACCCGGGACAGGGTACTACGAGCAGTACTTC. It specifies CAWSEPGTGYYEQYF.

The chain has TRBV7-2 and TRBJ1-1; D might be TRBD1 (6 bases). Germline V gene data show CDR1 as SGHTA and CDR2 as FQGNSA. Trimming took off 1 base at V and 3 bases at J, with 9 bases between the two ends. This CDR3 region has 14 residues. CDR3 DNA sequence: TGTGCCAGCAGCTTAGGGGCAGGGGACACTGAAGCTTTCTTT. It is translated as CASSLGAGDTEAFF.